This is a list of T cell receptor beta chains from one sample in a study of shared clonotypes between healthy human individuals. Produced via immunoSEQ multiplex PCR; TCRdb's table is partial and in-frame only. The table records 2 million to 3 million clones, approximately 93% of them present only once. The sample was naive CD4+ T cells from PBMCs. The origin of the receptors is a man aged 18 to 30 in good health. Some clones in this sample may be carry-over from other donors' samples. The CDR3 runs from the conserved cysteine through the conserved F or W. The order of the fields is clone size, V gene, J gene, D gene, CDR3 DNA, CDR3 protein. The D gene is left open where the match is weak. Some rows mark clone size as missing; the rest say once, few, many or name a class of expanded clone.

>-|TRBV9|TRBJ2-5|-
TGTGCCAGCAGCGTAGTCGGACAGTTAGAAGAGACCCAGTACTTC
CASSVVGQLEETQYF
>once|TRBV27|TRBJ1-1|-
TGTGCCAGCAGTTCCCTGGGACGGTCTGAAGCTTTCTTT
CASSSLGRSEAFF
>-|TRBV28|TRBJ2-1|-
TGTGCCAGCTCCCCTGTTAGGGTGACCTACAATGAGCAGTTCTTC
CASSPVRVTYNEQFF
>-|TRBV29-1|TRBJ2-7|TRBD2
TGCAGCGTTGAGCCGCCTTTCGGGAGGTACTACGAGCAGTACTTC
CSVEPPFGRYYEQYF
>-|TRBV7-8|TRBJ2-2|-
TGTGCCAGCTCGCTTAGACCCGGGGAGCTGTTTTTT
CASSLRPGELFF
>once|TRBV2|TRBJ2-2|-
TGTGCCAGCAGTTTGACCCTCCCCGGGGAGCTGTTTTTT
CASSLTLPGELFF
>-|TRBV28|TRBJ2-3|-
TGTGCCAGCACCCGATCGAGAGATACGCAGTATTTT
CASTRSRDTQYF
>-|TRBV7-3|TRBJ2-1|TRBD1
TGTGCCAGCAGCCCTGGACAGGGTTTCTACAATGAGCAGTTCTTC
CASSPGQGFYNEQFF
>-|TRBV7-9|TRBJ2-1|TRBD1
TGTGCCAGCAGTTCAAAACACGGCAGGGGGCTGAGGTTCGATGAGCAGTTCTTC
CASSSKHGRGLRFDEQFF
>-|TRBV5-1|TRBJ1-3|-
TGCGCCAGCAGCTTAAGTCCCGGGAACTCTGGAAACACCATATATTTT
CASSLSPGNSGNTIYF
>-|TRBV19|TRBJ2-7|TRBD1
TGTGCCAGTAGGGAATCGGACAGGGCGAACTACGAGCAGTACTTC
CASRESDRANYEQYF
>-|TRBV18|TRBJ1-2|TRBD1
TGTGCCAGCTCACCAGGGACAGGTCTTAACTATGGCTACACCTTC
CASSPGTGLNYGYTF
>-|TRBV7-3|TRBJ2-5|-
TGTGCCAGCAGCTTGTCGCCCGCGAAGACCCAGTACTTC
CASSLSPAKTQYF
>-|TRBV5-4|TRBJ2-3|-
TGTGCCAGCAGCTTGGCCAGGGTTGGAGATACGCAGTATTTT
CASSLARVGDTQYF
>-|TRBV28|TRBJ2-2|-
TGTGCCAGCAGTTTCGGGGGTGCGGGGGAGCTGTTTTTT
CASSFGGAGELFF
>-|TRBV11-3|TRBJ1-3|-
TGTGCCAGCAGCACAGGCTCTGGAAACACCATATATTTT
CASSTGSGNTIYF